The sample holds many counts of the clone carrying this TCR beta chain. Its antigen is as yet unknown. General study results and limits: The TCR gene usage of tumor memory CD4+ T cells clustered together with blood and lymph node memory CD4+ cells and with lymph node naive CD4+ cells.

The ends were cut back, 5 bases at V and 0 bases at J, with 4 bases in the middle. Germline V lookup: CDR1 DFQATT, CDR2 SNEGSKA (reference sequence). The CDR3 length is 11 residues. Treg sorting used a CD4+CD25+CD127-/low gate. TCRdb used MiXCR to reprocess the 5' RACE reads, holding one entry per CDR3 protein. Among 52,000 or so distinct CDR3 sequences listed, less than 25% were seen once. Sample: tumor-infiltrating Tregs sorted from the breast tumor. This chain connects TRBV20-1 to TRBJ2-5; D gene uncertain. The receptor was isolated from a female donor with breast cancer. The DNA for the CDR3 is TGCAGTGCTGCCCACCAAGAGACCCAGTACTTC. The encoded protein is CSAAHQETQYF.